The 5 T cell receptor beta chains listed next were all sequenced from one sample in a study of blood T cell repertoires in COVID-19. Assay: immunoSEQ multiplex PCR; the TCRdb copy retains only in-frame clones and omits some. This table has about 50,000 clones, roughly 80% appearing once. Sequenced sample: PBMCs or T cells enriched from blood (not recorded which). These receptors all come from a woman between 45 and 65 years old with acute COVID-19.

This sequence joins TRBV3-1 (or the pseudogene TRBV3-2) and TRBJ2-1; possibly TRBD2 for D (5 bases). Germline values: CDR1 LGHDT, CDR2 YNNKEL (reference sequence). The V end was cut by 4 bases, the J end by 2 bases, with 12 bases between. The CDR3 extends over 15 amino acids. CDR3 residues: CASSPRDRAYNEQFF. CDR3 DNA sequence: TGTGCCAGCAGCCCGAGGGATAGGGCCTACAATGAGCAGTTCTTC.

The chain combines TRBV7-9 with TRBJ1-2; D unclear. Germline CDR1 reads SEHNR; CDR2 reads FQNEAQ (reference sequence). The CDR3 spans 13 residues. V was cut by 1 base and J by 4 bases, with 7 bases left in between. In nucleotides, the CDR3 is TGTGCCAGCAGCTTAGAGAGTGGCTATGGCTACACCTTC. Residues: CASSLESGYGYTF.

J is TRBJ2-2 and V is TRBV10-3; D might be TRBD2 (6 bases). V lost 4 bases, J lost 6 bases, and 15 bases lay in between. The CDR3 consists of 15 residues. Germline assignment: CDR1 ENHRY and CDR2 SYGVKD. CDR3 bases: TGTGCCATCAGTGCGGTCGGGAGCGAAGCCGGGGAGCTGTTTTTT. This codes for CAISAVGSEAGELFF.

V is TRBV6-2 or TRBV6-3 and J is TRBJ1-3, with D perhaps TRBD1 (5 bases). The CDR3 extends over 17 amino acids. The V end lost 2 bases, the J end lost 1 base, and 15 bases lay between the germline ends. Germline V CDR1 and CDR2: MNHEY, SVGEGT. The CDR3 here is CASSYETRQGSGNTIYF. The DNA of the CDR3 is TGTGCCAGCAGTTACGAAACTCGGCAGGGATCTGGAAACACCATATATTTT.

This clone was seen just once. CDR3 in DNA: TGTGCCAGCAGCTCCTATCGACTAGCGGGGGGGCGAGAGACCCAGTACTTC. Translating it yields CASSSYRLAGGRETQYF. V is TRBV7-8 and J is TRBJ2-5; TRBD2 matches 14 bases. Losses at the gene ends were 4 bases for V and 4 bases for J; bases not matched to a gene: 8. The CDR3 contains 17 residues. Germline CDR1 and CDR2: SGHVS and FQNEAQ.